Below, 9 T cell receptor beta chains from the same sample are listed, as sequenced in a study of molecular identifiers for immune sequencing clone quantification. Each CDR3 protein gets one entry after TCRdb re-called the PCR reads with MiXCR. The data contain 300,000 to 400,000 distinct CDR3 sequences, over 20% of them singletons. Specimen: naive CD8+ T cells from blood, with Jurkat cell RNA spiked in. Subset described: FACS-sorted CD8+CD4-CCR7+CD45RA+ naive T cells. All receptors derive from a human donor in good health. Some libraries in this study had Jurkat cell RNA spiked in.

A remark on this clonotype: Possible read error: a much larger clone is one base away. The rearrangement links TRBV7-6 to TRBJ2-5; 7 nucleotides agree with TRBD1. The germline CDR1 and CDR2 sequences are SGHVS and FNYEAQ. The J segment lost 9 bases and the V segment lost 1 base, leaving 8 bases of the junction unmatched. The CDR3 loop spans 14 amino acids. The CDR3, as DNA: TGTGCCAGCAGCTTAGGGACAGGCTTGGAGCCCCAGTACTTC. Translated: CASSLGTGLEPQYF.

This chain uses TRBV28 with TRBJ1-4; D might be TRBD1 (6 bases). The CDR3 is 15 amino acids. The germline V gene has CDR1 MDHEN and CDR2 SYDVKM. V was clipped by 4 bases and J by 7 bases, with 16 bases between them. The CDR3 DNA sequence: TGTGCCAGCAGTTGCATCAGGGGAGGTTGTGAAAAACTGTTTTTT. Translating it yields CASSCIRGGCEKLFF.

Turning to this clonotype: A much larger clone sits a single nucleotide away, making a read error possible. The chain couples TRBV7-6 to TRBJ2-3; 8 nucleotides align to TRBD2. This CDR3 region has 17 residues. Germline CDR1 is SGHVS and CDR2 is FNYEAQ. The DNA for the CDR3 is TGTGCCGGCAGCTCCGATATCCGGGGGGGCCGGGTAGATACGCAGTATTTT. Its protein is CAGSSDIRGGRVDTQYF.

About this clonotype: Since a much larger clone is just one base distant, this may be a read error. The chain uses TRBV7-2 and TRBJ2-7, with D tentatively TRBD1 or TRBD2 (6 bases each). The CDR3 covers 14 residues. Germline CDR1 reads SGHTA; CDR2 reads FQGNSA. Trimming cost V 0 bases and J 5 bases, with 11 bases left between them. The CDR3 region has the DNA TGTGCCAGCAGCTTAGCCCAAGGGGGGCACGAGCAGTACTTC. Protein sequence: CASSLAQGGHEQYF. Supplemented by reference TRBV7-2 and TRBJ2-7, the full variable domain reads GAGVSQSPSNKVTEKGKDVELRCDPISGHTALYWYRQSLGQGLEFLIYFQGNSAPDKSGLPSDRFSAERTGGSVSTLTIQRTQQEDSAVYLCASSLAQGGHEQYFGPGTRLTVT.

This clonotype was seen a few times. V is TRBV29-1 and J is TRBJ2-7, with 9 bases lining up with TRBD1. From germline, CDR1 is SQVTM and CDR2 ANQGSEA. The CDR3 has 15 amino acids. The trim removed 1 base at V and 2 bases at J, leaving 6 bases unmatched. CDR3 coding DNA: TGCAGCGTTGAAGGTCCGGGACAGGGTCCCTACGAGCAGTACTTC. Its translation: CSVEGPGQGPYEQYF.

This clonotype has a handful of counts. V and J are TRBV6-6 and TRBJ1-1; 7 nucleotides line up with TRBD1. Germline trimming cut 5 bases from V and 1 base from J; bases unmatched to any gene: 4. The CDR3 consists of 14 residues. Per germline, CDR1 MNHNY and CDR2 SVGAGI (reference sequence). CDR3 loop: CASSRWDRNTEAFF. CDR3 nucleotide sequence: TGTGCCAGCAGTCGGTGGGACAGGAACACTGAAGCTTTCTTT.

This clonotype was counted ten times or more. J is TRBJ2-5 and V is TRBV4-1; D gene unclear. From germline, CDR1 is MGHRA and CDR2 YSYEKL. The V and J ends lost 1 base and 5 bases respectively, with 5 bases between them. The CDR3 is 12 amino acids. This CDR3 reads CASSQVAETQYF. The CDR3 DNA reads TGCGCCAGCAGCCAAGTGGCGGAGACCCAGTACTTC.

The rearrangement joins TRBV4-3 to TRBJ2-5, with no clear D. V was shortened by 1 base and J by 2 bases, with 8 bases between the two germline ends. CDR1 is LGHNA and CDR2 is YSLEER in the germline V gene. The CDR3 is made up of 14 amino acids. The CDR3 bases are TGCGCCAGCAGCCAAGCCAGTACTCAAGAGACCCAGTACTTC. Translating it yields CASSQASTQETQYF.

This clonotype came up once. Possible read error: a much larger clone is one base away. CDR3 sequence reads: CATSDYTGLAGRTSGELFF. DNA for the CDR3: TGTGCCACCAGTGACTACACGGGACTAGCGGGCCGGACGTCCGGGGAGCTGTTTTTT. V gene TRBV24-1 combines with J gene TRBJ2-2; 12 bases agree with TRBD2. Germline lookup yields CDR1 KGHDR and CDR2 SFDVKD. The CDR3 runs 19 residues. V was clipped by 4 bases and J by 6 bases; unmatched bases: 14.